This T cell receptor (beta chain) was sequenced in a study of metastatic and nonmetastatic thyroid tumors. TCRdb re-clonotyped the PCR reads via MiXCR. The sample records 13,000 to 15,000 clones, about an eighth being singletons. Germline lookup yields CDR1 SGDLS and CDR2 YYNGEE. This CDR3 is 15 amino acids long. Trimming shortened V by 4 bases and J by 4 bases, and 18 bases separated the two germline ends. Thyroid surgery had not been preceded by any treatment in any patient. This clone was observed many times. The receptor was isolated from a female donor with papillary thyroid cancer or a benign thyroid nodule (not recorded which). Some clones in this sample may be carry-over from other donors' samples. Input material: blood. This chain links TRBV9 with TRBJ2-7; D not resolved. The CDR3 sequence: CASSPPSSGGYEQYF. CDR3 in DNA: TGTGCCAGCAGCCCTCCCTCGAGTGGCGGTTACGAGCAGTACTTC.